The clone carrying this TCR beta chain ranks as large. Its antigen is currently unknown. This sample was included in a study of vaccination and CD4 T cells after COVID-19. Sequenced with the Oncomine TCR Beta short-read assay was DNA taken from cultured CD4+ T cells. MiXCR was run by TCRdb on the PCR reads, yielding one entry per CDR3 protein. In the table there are 3,000 to 4,500 distinct CDR3 sequences, 35% to 45% of which are singletons. Treatment described: approximately nine-day PBMC culture with coronavirus spike peptide pools or control peptides (ViraFEST assay). The CDR3 is 13 residues long. The V end was cut by 1 base, the J end by 6 bases, with 8 bases between. CDR1 is SGHTA, CDR2 FQGNSA, per germline.

This chain links TRBV7-2 with TRBJ2-3; D not certain. The sequencing sample was made of CD4+ T cells from blood, cultured in vitro. This TCR derives from a human donor who had recovered from COVID-19. The CDR3 region has the DNA TGTGCCAGCAGCTTAGAACGAGACGATACGCAGTATTTT. This encodes CASSLERDDTQYF. The full variable domain, with the rest looked up from reference TRBV7-2 and TRBJ2-3, is GAGVSQSPSNKVTEKGKDVELRCDPISGHTALYWYRQSLGQGLEFLIYFQGNSAPDKSGLPSDRFSAERTGGSVSTLTIQRTQQEDSAVYLCASSLERDDTQYFGPGTRLTVL.